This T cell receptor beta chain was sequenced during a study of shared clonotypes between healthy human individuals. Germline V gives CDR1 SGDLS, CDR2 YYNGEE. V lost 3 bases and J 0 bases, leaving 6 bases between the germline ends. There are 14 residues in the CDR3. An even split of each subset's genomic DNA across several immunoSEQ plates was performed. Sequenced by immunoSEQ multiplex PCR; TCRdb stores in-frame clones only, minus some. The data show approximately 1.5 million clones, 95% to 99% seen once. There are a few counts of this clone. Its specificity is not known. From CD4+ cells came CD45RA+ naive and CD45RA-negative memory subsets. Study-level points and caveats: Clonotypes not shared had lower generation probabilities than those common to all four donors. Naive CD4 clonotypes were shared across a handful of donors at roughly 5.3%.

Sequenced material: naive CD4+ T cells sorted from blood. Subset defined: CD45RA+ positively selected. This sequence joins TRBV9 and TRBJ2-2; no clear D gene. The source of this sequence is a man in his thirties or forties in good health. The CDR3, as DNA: TGTGCCAGCAGCGGAAAAACGAACACCGGGGAGCTGTTTTTT. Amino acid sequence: CASSGKTNTGELFF.